This T cell receptor (beta chain) was recorded in a study of cytomegalovirus exposure and HLA in healthy donors. Notes on the study in general: It was about 150 TCR beta chains that were listed as cytomegalovirus-associated. Later analysis demonstrated an association between a missense DCLRE1C variant and TCR beta V- and J-gene trimming.

Regarding this clone: Its cognate antigen is unknown.

In the PCR, 60 Vbeta and 13 Jbeta primers were used. The repertoire was sequenced with immunoSEQ multiplex PCR; TCRdb's copy has only in-frame clones and lacks some. This sample's clone table lists about 170,000 clones. Germline values: CDR1 MGHDK, CDR2 SYGVNS. The CDR3 has 13 amino acids. Trimming pared 9 bases from V and 0 bases from J, leaving 9 bases between. The chain uses TRBV25-1 and TRBJ1-3; D remains ambiguous. The material sequenced was PBMCs. The TCR originated in a woman under 30 in good health and CMV-seropositive. DNA of the CDR3: TGTGCCAGTCGGTCATTCTCTGGAAACACCATATATTTT. Translating it yields CASRSFSGNTIYF.